This T cell receptor beta chain appears in the sequencing data of a study of shared clonotypes between healthy human individuals. All of the donors resided in Nashville, Tennessee, and each was a Caucasian adult. The investigators split CD4+ cells into a CD45RA+ naive subset and a CD45RA-negative memory subset. Overall study findings and caveats: The naive CD4 repertoires of a few donors were compared, and approximately 5% of clonotypes were shared. Sorted-subset sequencing, rarefaction showed, was incomplete despite large depth.

As concerns this clone: The target antigen is unknown.

The CDR3 spans 12 residues. Per germline, CDR1 SNHLY and CDR2 FYNNEI. V lost 8 bases and J 2 bases, leaving 10 bases between the germline ends. The protocol was immunoSEQ multiplex PCR, while the TCRdb copy is restricted to in-frame clones and leaves out a portion. The sample holds about 2.4 million clones, more than 80% seen once. The receptor's source is a young man in good health. The sequenced material came from naive CD4+ T cells sorted from blood. Described subset: CD45RA+ positively selected. The rearrangement joins TRBV2 to TRBJ2-7; maybe TRBD1 (6 bases). The DNA for the CDR3 is TGTGCCAGCGGCAGGGGTCCCTACGAGCAGTACTTC. Translated, it gives CASGRGPYEQYF.